The clone carrying this T cell receptor (beta chain) registers medium-sized by frequency. Its antigen is still unknown. Germline CDR1 reads MNHNY; CDR2 reads SVGAGI (reference sequence). The CDR3 is 12 residues long. TRB was amplified by touch-down multiplex PCR, primer pools A and B combined. TCRdb re-called the multiplex PCR reads and catalogs CDR3 proteins one per entry, DNA excluded. This table holds about 4,300 distinct CDR3 sequences. Tens of thousands of genome equivalents of blood DNA were amplified for TRB. These data originate in a study of T cell clusters in autoimmune cytopenias. Findings and limits, study-wide: TRB repertoire shifts in secondary cytopenia and chronic lymphocytic leukemia mostly reflected lymphoma, not autoimmunity. No experiment has yet validated the function of the T cell clusters defined in silico. Compared with active autoimmune hepatitis patients, healthy donors showed 2.5 to 3-fold more exclusive TRB clusters.

The sequenced sample was peripheral blood. The TCR was taken from a human donor with an autoimmune cytopenia or autoimmune hepatitis (not recorded which). The genes are TRBV6-6 and TRBJ1-3. The CDR3 spells CASSPELGTIYF.